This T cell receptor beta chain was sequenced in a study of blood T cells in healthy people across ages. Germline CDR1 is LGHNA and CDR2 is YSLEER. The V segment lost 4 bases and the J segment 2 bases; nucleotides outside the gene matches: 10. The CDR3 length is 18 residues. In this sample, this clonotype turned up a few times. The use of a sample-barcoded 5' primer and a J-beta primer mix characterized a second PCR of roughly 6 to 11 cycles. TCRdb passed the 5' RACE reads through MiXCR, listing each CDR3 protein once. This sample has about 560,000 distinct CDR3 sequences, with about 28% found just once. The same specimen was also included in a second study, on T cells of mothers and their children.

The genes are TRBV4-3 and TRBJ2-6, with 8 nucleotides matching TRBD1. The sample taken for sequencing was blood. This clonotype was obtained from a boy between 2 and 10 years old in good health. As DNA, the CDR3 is TGCGCCAGCAGCCGCAGGGGGCAGGATATAGCTGGGGCCAACGTCCTGACTTTC. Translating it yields CASSRRGQDIAGANVLTF.